Included here is one T cell receptor beta chain sequence, with context. Its antigen is unknown. Assay used: immunoSEQ multiplex PCR; TCRdb lists only in-frame clones, some missing. This table has more than 150,000 clones, around 94% appearing once. The sample is drawn from a study of T cell responses to AZD1222 COVID-19 vaccine. Points from the study as a whole: Reports say nearly half of spike-specific TCRs go after unmutated variant regions. Elevations in Spike-specific TCR breadth and depth followed administration of two AZD1222 doses. White British people made up most donors, females outnumbered males, and clonal diversity was possibly underestimated. No day 14 peak samples; only post-peak repertoires were characterized.

The CDR3 consists of 12 residues. V was shortened by 3 bases and J by 6 bases, with 8 bases between the two germline ends. The specimen was peripheral blood, collected 28 days after the second AZD1222 dose. This rearrangement joins TRBV12-3 or TRBV12-4 to TRBJ1-2; D is unclear. This TCR came from an adult who received the AZD1222 COVID-19 vaccine. CDR3 sequence reads: CASSFLRDGYTF. CDR3 in DNA: TGTGCCAGCAGTTTTCTCCGGGATGGCTACACCTTC.